Listed below are T cell receptor beta chains from one sample, sequenced in a study of CD8 T cells in Susac syndrome. TCRdb ran MiXCR on the immunoSEQ multiplex PCR reads and lists one entry per CDR3 protein. The table lists roughly 130,000 distinct CDR3 sequences, roughly 96% of them singletons. Sequencing was performed on CD4+ T cells from PBMCs. The receptors derive from a human donor in good health. Each CDR3 is given with its conserved first and last residue. The order of the fields is clone size, J gene, V gene, D gene, CDR3 DNA, CDR3 protein. The D gene is left open where the match is weak. For some rows the clone size is stated as once, few or many, or as a class when expanded; others skip it.

>NA|TRBJ2-3|TRBV5-1|NA
TGCGCCAGCAGCTTTGGAGGGACACGCACAGATACGCAGTATTTT
CASSFGGTRTDTQYF
>NA|TRBJ1-1|TRBV6-5|NA
TGTGCCAGCAGCCCTGGGGGGGGGCGGACTGAAGCTTTCTTT
CASSPGGGRTEAFF
>NA|TRBJ2-7|TRBV28|TRBD2
TGTGCCAGCGGGACTAGCCTCCACGAGCAGTACTTC
CASGTSLHEQYF
>NA|TRBJ2-2|TRBV24-1|NA
TGTGCCACCAGGGGGAACACCGGGGAGCTGTTTTTT
CATRGNTGELFF
>once|TRBJ2-7|TRBV29-1|TRBD2
TGCAGCGTCCACGGGGGGTCCTACGAGCAGTACTTC
CSVHGGSYEQYF
>NA|TRBJ2-1|TRBV5-1|NA
TGCGCCAGCAGCCTGCCTTCATCTGAGCAGTTCTTC
CASSLPSSEQFF
>NA|TRBJ2-5|TRBV5-1|TRBD1
TGCGCCAGCAGCTTGACAGCCGGGACAGGGCAAGAGACCCAGTACTTC
CASSLTAGTGQETQYF
>once|TRBJ2-3|TRBV27|TRBD2
TGTGCCAGCAGGAAGCGGGAGACCAGCACAGATACGCAGTATTTT
CASRKRETSTDTQYF
>NA|TRBJ2-3|TRBV27|NA
TGTGCCAGCAGTCCCTGGGACGCGGCCCCCCCAGATACGCAGTATTTT
CASSPWDAAPPDTQYF
>NA|TRBJ2-7|TRBV15|TRBD1
TGTGCCACCAGCGAAGGGACAGGGGGTTTGTACTTC
CATSEGTGGLYF
>NA|TRBJ2-1|TRBV5-1|TRBD1
TGCGCCAGCAGCCAAGAGGACAGGGGTCACTTCGAGCAGTTCTTC
CASSQEDRGHFEQFF
>NA|TRBJ2-5|TRBV28|TRBD1
TGTGCCAGCAGGGCCGGGACAGGTGGGGAGACCCAGTACTTC
CASRAGTGGETQYF
>NA|TRBJ2-5|TRBV7-2|NA
TGTGCCACCTCTACAGGGCTGGAGACCCAGTACTTC
CATSTGLETQYF
>NA|TRBJ1-5|TRBV3-1|TRBD1
TGTGCCAGCAGCCCCGGGACAGGGTTGGATCAGCCCCAGCATTTT
CASSPGTGLDQPQHF
>NA|TRBJ2-6|TRBV19|NA
TGTGCCACAAATCGGGAATCTGGGGCCAACGTCCTGACTTTC
CATNRESGANVLTF
>NA|TRBJ2-6|TRBV5-4|NA
TGTGCCAGCAGCCCTAGTGGGCGCTCTGGGGCCAACGTCCTGACTTTC
CASSPSGRSGANVLTF
>NA|TRBJ2-5|TRBV4-1|TRBD2
TGCGCCAGCCGGGTTGATGATTCAGCGGGAAAGGAGACCCAGTACTTC
CASRVDDSAGKETQYF
>NA|TRBJ2-5|TRBV18|TRBD1
TGTGCCAGCTCACGGCTGGGACAGGGGGCCGGCGAGACCCAGTACTTC
CASSRLGQGAGETQYF
>NA|TRBJ2-4|TRBV5-1|TRBD1
TGCGCCAGCAGAAGGGACAGGGGGTCGGACATTCAGTACTTC
CASRRDRGSDIQYF
>NA|TRBJ2-7|TRBV20-1|NA
TGCAGTGCTAGCCCTAGCGTCGACTACGAGCAGTACTTC
CSASPSVDYEQYF
>NA|TRBJ2-2|TRBV5-1|NA
TGCGCCAGCAGCTTGGAACAGGGATACACCGGGGAGCTGTTTTTT
CASSLEQGYTGELFF
>NA|TRBJ2-7|TRBV7-9|NA
TGTGCCAGCACCCCAGCTGGGGAGTCCTACGAGCAGTACTTC
CASTPAGESYEQYF
>NA|TRBJ2-2|TRBV5-1|TRBD1
TGCGCCAGCAGCGTTGGGACAGGGTCGCGGACCGGGGAGCTGTTTTTT
CASSVGTGSRTGELFF
>NA|TRBJ1-1|TRBV20-1|TRBD1
TGCAGTGCTAGAAGACAGGGGCCGAACACTGAAGCTTTCTTT
CSARRQGPNTEAFF